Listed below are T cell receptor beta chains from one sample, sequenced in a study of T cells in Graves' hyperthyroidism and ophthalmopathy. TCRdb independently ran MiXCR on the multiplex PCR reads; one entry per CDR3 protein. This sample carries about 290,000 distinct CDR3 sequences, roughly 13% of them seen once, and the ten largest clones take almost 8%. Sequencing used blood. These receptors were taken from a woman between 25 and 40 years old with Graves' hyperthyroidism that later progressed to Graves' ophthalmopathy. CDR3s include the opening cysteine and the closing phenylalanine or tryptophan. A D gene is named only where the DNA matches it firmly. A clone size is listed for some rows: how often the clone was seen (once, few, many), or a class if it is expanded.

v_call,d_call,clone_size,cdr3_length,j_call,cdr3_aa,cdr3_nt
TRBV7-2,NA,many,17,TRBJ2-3,CASSPRNRGISTDTQYF,TGTGCCAGCAGCCCCCGGAATCGCGGGATTAGCACAGATACGCAGTATTTT
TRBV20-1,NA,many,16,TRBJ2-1,CSARDARALINNEQFF,TGCAGTGCTAGAGATGCGAGGGCCCTTATAAACAATGAGCAGTTCTTC
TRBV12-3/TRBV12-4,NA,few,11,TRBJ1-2,CASSLGTGYTF,TGTGCCAGCAGTCTGGGGACAGGCTACACCTTC
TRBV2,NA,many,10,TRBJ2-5,CASTRRTQYF,TGTGCCAGCACCCGTCGAACCCAGTACTTC
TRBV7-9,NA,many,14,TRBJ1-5,CASSSRGENQPQHF,TGTGCCAGCAGCTCCCGGGGGGAGAATCAGCCCCAGCATTTT
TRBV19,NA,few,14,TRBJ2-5,CASSIQGTQETQYF,TGTGCCAGTAGTATCCAGGGAACGCAAGAGACCCAGTACTTC
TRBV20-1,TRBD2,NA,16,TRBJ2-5,CSARETSGVLQETQYF,TGCAGTGCTAGGGAGACTAGCGGGGTACTACAAGAGACCCAGTACTTC
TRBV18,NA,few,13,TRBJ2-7,CASSPKPIDEQYF,TGTGCCAGCTCACCTAAACCCATCGACGAGCAGTACTTC
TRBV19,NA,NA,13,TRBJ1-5,CASSIKGLQPQHF,TGTGCCAGTAGTATAAAAGGGTTGCAGCCCCAGCATTTT
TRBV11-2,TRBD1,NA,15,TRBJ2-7,CASSQVGDRGTEQYF,TGTGCCAGCAGCCAAGTAGGCGACAGGGGCACCGAGCAGTACTTC
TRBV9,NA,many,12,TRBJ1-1,CASSAFVSEAFF,TGTGCCAGCAGCGCCTTTGTATCTGAAGCTTTCTTT
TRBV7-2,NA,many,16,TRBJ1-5,CASSRGGGYSNQPQHF,TGTGCCAGCAGCCGCGGTGGGGGTTATAGCAATCAGCCCCAGCATTTT
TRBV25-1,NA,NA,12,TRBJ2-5,CASSYWGKTQYF,TGTGCCAGCAGCTACTGGGGGAAGACCCAGTACTTC
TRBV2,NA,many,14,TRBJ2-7,CASRPGTPSYEQYF,TGTGCCAGCCGGCCAGGGACACCCTCCTACGAGCAGTACTTC
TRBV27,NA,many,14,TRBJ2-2,CASSSSLNTGELFF,TGTGCCAGCAGTTCGTCCCTAAACACCGGGGAGCTGTTTTTT
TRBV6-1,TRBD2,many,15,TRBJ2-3,CASSYASGSTDTQYF,TGTGCCAGCAGTTATGCTAGCGGTAGCACAGATACGCAGTATTTT
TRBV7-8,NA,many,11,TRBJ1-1,CASRTGTEAFF,TGTGCCAGCAGGACCGGGACAGAAGCTTTCTTT
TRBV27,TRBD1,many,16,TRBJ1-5,CASSRDRGLRNQPQHF,TGTGCCAGCAGCCGAGACAGGGGGCTACGCAATCAGCCCCAGCATTTT
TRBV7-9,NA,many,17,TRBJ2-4,CASSAFGGARAKNIQYF,TGTGCCAGCAGCGCCTTTGGGGGGGCAAGGGCCAAAAACATTCAGTACTTC
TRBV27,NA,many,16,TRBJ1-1,CASSLWLGVAGTEAFF,TGTGCCAGCAGCTTGTGGTTAGGGGTCGCTGGCACTGAAGCTTTCTTT
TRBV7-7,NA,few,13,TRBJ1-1,CASSARGSTEAFF,TGTGCTAGCAGCGCGCGGGGGAGCACTGAAGCTTTCTTT
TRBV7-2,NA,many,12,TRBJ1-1,CASSPGAGLAFF,TGTGCCAGCAGTCCAGGAGCGGGGCTGGCTTTCTTT
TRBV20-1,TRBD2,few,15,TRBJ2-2,CSAGTSGRHTGELFF,TGCAGTGCTGGGACCAGCGGGAGGCACACCGGGGAGCTGTTTTTT
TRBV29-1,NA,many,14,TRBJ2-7,CSVVDLRSSYEQYF,TGCAGCGTTGTAGACCTGAGGAGTAGCTACGAGCAGTACTTC